These 26 T cell receptor beta chains were sequenced from one sample in a study of CD8 T cells in Susac syndrome. A quantity of about 0.5 to 1 ug RNA underwent reverse transcription using random hexamers. TCRdb called the immunoSEQ multiplex PCR reads again in MiXCR, with one record for every CDR3 protein. The sample lists under 200,000 distinct CDR3 sequences; approximately 90% were seen once. The sample was CD4+ T cells from PBMCs. The source of these receptors is a human donor in good health.

The chain carries TRBV14 and TRBJ1-4; perhaps TRBD1 as D (5 bases). The germline V gene encodes CDR1 SGHDN and CDR2 FVKESK. V lost 2 bases, J lost 0 bases, and 13 bases lay in between. The CDR3 loop spans 17 amino acids. The CDR3 sequence: CASSQPGRYATNEKLFF. The DNA of the CDR3 is TGTGCCAGCAGCCAACCGGGACGATATGCAACTAATGAAAAACTGTTTTTT.

The chain carries TRBV5-4 and TRBJ2-3; D is ambiguous. Germline loops: CDR1 SGHNT, CDR2 YYREEE (reference sequence). The CDR3 runs to 14 residues. The V and J ends lost 4 bases and 4 bases respectively, with 13 bases between them. CDR3 region: CASSLERVADTQYF. The CDR3 DNA follows: TGTGCCAGCAGCCTGGAAAGGGTGGCAGATACGCAGTATTTT.

The chain uses TRBV28 and TRBJ2-5; D assignment may be TRBD1 or TRBD2 (5 bases each). Germline CDR1 reads MDHEN; CDR2 reads SYDVKM. V was cut by 2 bases and J by 4 bases, with 14 bases left in between. The CDR3 runs 15 residues. Written as DNA, the CDR3 is TGTGCCAGCAGTTTAAGGCAGGGTCGGGGAGAGACCCAGTACTTC. Translated: CASSLRQGRGETQYF.

The chain joins TRBV6-5 to TRBJ1-3; 8 bases are shared with TRBD1. Germline V CDR1 and CDR2: MNHEY, SVGAGI. After removal of 6 bases from V and 2 bases from J, the junction contained 6 bases not matched to a gene. CDR3 size: 15 residues. The CDR3 nucleotides are TGTGCCAGCAGCCTGGGACAGGCGGCTGGAAACACCATATATTTT. Translation gives CASSLGQAAGNTIYF.

V is TRBV19 and J is TRBJ2-2, with D perhaps matching TRBD2 (7 bases). Trimming shortened V by 6 bases and J by 5 bases, and 13 bases separated the two germline ends. Germline assignment: CDR1 LNHDA and CDR2 SQIVND (reference sequence). The CDR3 has 14 residues. CDR3 nucleotides: TGTGCCAGTAGGGAGGGGGGGAGTACCGGGGAGCTGTTTTTT. It is translated as CASREGGSTGELFF. Together with reference TRBV19 and TRBJ2-2, the CDR3 gives the full variable domain: DGGITQSPKYLFRKEGQNVTLSCEQNLNHDAMYWYRQDPGQGLRLIYYSQIVNDFQKGDIAEGYSVSREKKESFPLTVTSAQKNPTAFYLCASREGGSTGELFFGEGSRLTVL.

The J gene is TRBJ2-1, the V gene TRBV7-3, with 8 positions matching TRBD2. Germline trimming cut 5 bases from V and 9 bases from J; bases unmatched to any gene: 12. The CDR3 totals 15 residues. Germline CDR1 and CDR2: SGHTA and FQGTGA. The CDR3 DNA follows: TGTGCCAGCAGCCCAGCGGGAGAGGAGTTGGGTGAGCAGTTCTTC. This codes for CASSPAGEELGEQFF. The variable domain in full, with the rest retrieved from reference TRBV7-3 and TRBJ2-1, is GAGVSQTPSNKVTEKGKYVELRCDPISGHTALYWYRQSLGQGPEFLIYFQGTGAADDSGLPNDRFFAVRPEGSVSTLKIQRTERGDSAVYLCASSPAGEELGEQFFGPGTRLTVL.

The chain is built from TRBV2 and TRBJ2-5; D might be TRBD2 (6 bases). The CDR3 is 18 amino acids. The V gene lost 8 bases and the J gene lost 3 bases, with 28 bases spanning the gap. Looked up from germline, CDR1 is SNHLY and CDR2 is FYNNEI. CDR3 bases: TGTGCCAGCGAGTTGTTCCTGGGAGGTAGCGGAGGGGAAGAGACCCAGTACTTC. It specifies CASELFLGGSGGEETQYF.

This chain joins TRBV6-2 or TRBV6-3 and TRBJ2-2; D not resolved. V gave up 3 bases and J gave up 8 bases, with 4 bases separating them. The germline CDR1 and CDR2 sequences are MNHEY and SVGEGT. This CDR3 contains 11 residues. This CDR3 is CASSYGGELFF. Written as DNA, the CDR3 is TGTGCCAGCAGTTATGGGGGGGAGCTGTTTTTT.

The rearrangement uses TRBV29-1 and TRBJ2-7; 8 nucleotides agree with TRBD2. The CDR3 covers 12 residues. The germline gives CDR1 SQVTM, CDR2 ANQGSEA. J gave up 6 bases and V 4 bases, and 5 bases lay outside the gene matches. The CDR3 DNA follows: TGCAGCGTTGGCGGGAGGACGGGCGAGCAGTACTTC. This codes for CSVGGRTGEQYF.

The V gene is TRBV6-1, the J gene TRBJ2-5; D may be TRBD1 or TRBD2 (6 bases each). Germline CDR1 MNHNS, CDR2 SASEGT. The CDR3 covers 13 residues. V shed 5 bases and J shed 4 bases, with 11 bases lying between them. For the CDR3, the DNA is TGTGCCAGCAGTAAAGGGGGAGGAGAGACCCAGTACTTC. This sequence encodes CASSKGGGETQYF.

The chain recombines TRBV6-2 or TRBV6-3 with TRBJ2-7; no firm D call. The CDR3 covers 13 residues. CDR1 and CDR2 from the germline V gene are MNHEY and SVGEGT. The V end was cut by 3 bases, the J end by 3 bases, with 9 bases between. The CDR3: CASSYLDGYEQYF. DNA of the CDR3: TGTGCCAGCAGTTATCTTGACGGCTACGAGCAGTACTTC.

This rearrangement joins TRBV4-1 to TRBJ2-1; D possibly corresponds to TRBD1 (6 bases). The CDR3 runs to 14 residues. The germline CDR1 and CDR2 sequences are MGHRA and YSYEKL. V lost 0 bases and J 10 bases, leaving 13 bases between the germline ends. The CDR3 DNA reads TGCGCCAGCAGCCAAGATCTAGGGACACCAGAGCAGTTCTTC. It codes for CASSQDLGTPEQFF.

The chain joins TRBV10-3 to TRBJ2-1; D perhaps matches TRBD2 (6 bases). V lost 5 bases to trimming and J lost 0 bases, with 14 bases between them. CDR1 is ENHRY, CDR2 SYGVKD, per germline. The CDR3 spans 16 residues. CDR3 in amino acids: CAISPTSLSSYNEQFF. Here the CDR3 DNA reads TGTGCCATCAGTCCGACTAGTCTCAGCTCCTACAATGAGCAGTTCTTC.

This chain uses TRBV12-3 or TRBV12-4 with TRBJ1-3; no firm D call. The CDR3 length is 15 residues. With 5 bases removed from V and 0 bases from J, the gap between germline ends came to 11 bases. For the CDR3, the DNA is TGTGCCAGCAGTCCACAGCTCGGCTCTGGAAACACCATATATTTT. It yields the protein CASSPQLGSGNTIYF.

This chain uses TRBV7-2 with TRBJ2-3; the D is unclear. From germline, CDR1 is SGHTA and CDR2 FQGNSA. CDR3 size: 13 residues. The V end lost 6 bases, the J end lost 0 bases, and 7 bases lay between the germline ends. The CDR3 DNA reads as TGTGCCAGCAGACCTCCTAGCACAGATACGCAGTATTTT. Protein product: CASRPPSTDTQYF.

This clonotype was counted once. The chain has TRBV5-6 and TRBJ2-5; TRBD1 agrees at 10 bases. Per the germline V gene, CDR1 is SGHDT and CDR2 is YYEEEE. This CDR3 contains 17 residues. V dropped 3 bases and J dropped 4; count of bases not matched to a gene: 12. CDR3 loop: CASSSLLSRDRGETQYF. CDR3 sequence (DNA): TGTGCCAGCAGCTCCTTATTGTCCCGGGACAGGGGAGAGACCCAGTACTTC. The full variable domain, completed using reference TRBV5-6 and TRBJ2-5, is DAGVTQSPTHLIKTRGQQVTLRCSPKSGHDTVSWYQQALGQGPQFIFQYYEEEERQRGNFPDRFSGHQFPNYSSELNVNALLLGDSALYLCASSSLLSRDRGETQYFGPGTRLLVL.

The genes are TRBV5-1 and TRBJ2-5, with 8 bases lining up with TRBD1. The germline gives CDR1 SGHRS, CDR2 YFSETQ. With 0 bases clipped from V and 5 bases from J, the junction kept 6 bases outside the gene matches. The CDR3 sequence is 15 residues long. CDR3 in amino acids: CASSLDARGLETQYF. Here the CDR3 DNA reads TGCGCCAGCAGCTTGGACGCCAGGGGGCTGGAGACCCAGTACTTC.

The rearrangement links TRBV3-1 to TRBJ1-4; D unclear. V was pared by 0 bases and J by 7 bases, with 12 bases between. The germline gives CDR1 LGHDT, CDR2 YNNKEL (reference sequence). The CDR3 length is 15 residues. The CDR3 sequence: CASSQEHRLGEKLFF. The CDR3 DNA reads as TGTGCCAGCAGCCAAGAGCACCGGTTGGGTGAAAAACTGTTTTTT.

The chain combines TRBV18 with TRBJ1-1; D uncertain. Germline lookup yields CDR1 KGHSH and CDR2 LQKENI. The V gene lost 5 bases and the J gene lost 1 base, with 8 bases spanning the gap. This CDR3 spans 13 amino acids. DNA of the CDR3: TGTGCCAGCTCATCCGGGTCGAACACTGAAGCTTTCTTT. It codes for CASSSGSNTEAFF.

J is TRBJ2-1 and V is TRBV11-1; D is tentatively TRBD1 or TRBD2 (5 bases each). V was cut by 2 bases and J by 0 bases, with 8 bases left in between. The CDR3 length is 15 residues. In germline, CDR1 is SGHAT, CDR2 FQDESV (reference sequence). CDR3 sequence reads: CASSLPGSSYNEQFF. CDR3 DNA sequence: TGTGCCAGCAGCTTACCAGGGAGCTCCTACAATGAGCAGTTCTTC.

The chain joins TRBV10-3 to TRBJ2-7, with no clear D. Germline lookup yields CDR1 ENHRY and CDR2 SYGVKD. There are 10 residues in the CDR3. The V gene lost 7 bases and the J gene lost 9 bases, with 10 bases spanning the gap. CDR3 in DNA: TGTGCCATCAAGAGAAGTCCGCAGTACTTC. Protein product: CAIKRSPQYF.

The V and J genes are TRBV3-1 and TRBJ2-3, with 7 bases identical to TRBD1. J was trimmed by 3 bases and V by 4 bases; bases with no gene match: 1. CDR1 LGHDT and CDR2 YNNKEL come from the germline V gene (reference sequence). The CDR3 contains 13 residues. Here the CDR3 reads CASSPTGTDTQYF. CDR3 in DNA: TGTGCCAGCAGCCCGACAGGGACAGATACGCAGTATTTT.

The chain uses TRBV20-1 and TRBJ2-5; 11 nucleotides match TRBD1. Germline V gives CDR1 DFQATT, CDR2 SNEGSKA (reference sequence). J was trimmed by 3 bases and V by 2 bases; bases with no gene match: 5. The CDR3 sequence is 15 residues long. Here the CDR3 reads CSARPDRGREETQYF. CDR3 nucleotide sequence: TGCAGTGCTAGACCGGACAGGGGGCGCGAAGAGACCCAGTACTTC.

The rearrangement joins TRBV28 to TRBJ2-7; possible D gene TRBD2, 6 bases. CDR1 and CDR2 from the germline V gene are MDHEN and SYDVKM. The CDR3 loop spans 15 amino acids. Trimming left V 6 bases short and J 2 bases short, with 17 bases between. The CDR3 is CASRPPLAGPYEQYF. As DNA, the CDR3 is TGTGCCAGCAGGCCACCTTTGGCGGGACCCTACGAGCAGTACTTC.

This clonotype is a singleton in its sample. The chain has TRBV7-3 and TRBJ1-5; D call uncertain. The CDR3 has 15 residues. The germline V and J ends were trimmed by 7 bases and 2 bases, with 15 bases remaining between them. Germline V gene lookup returns CDR1 SGHTA and CDR2 FQGTGA. The CDR3 DNA is TGTGCCAGCACCCCAAGAGGCGAGGGCAATCAGCCCCAGCATTTT. Translating gives CASTPRGEGNQPQHF.

The chain combines TRBV6-6 with TRBJ2-4; D possibly corresponds to TRBD1 (6 bases). From germline, CDR1 is MNHNY and CDR2 SVGAGI (reference sequence). The CDR3 extends over 14 amino acids. Trimming removed 7 bases at V and 5 bases at J, with 15 bases between. CDR3: CASTPGHTENIQYF. In nucleotides, the CDR3 is TGTGCCAGCACCCCGGGACACACAGAAAACATTCAGTACTTC.